Listed here are 11 T cell receptor beta chains from one sample, sequenced in a study of cytomegalovirus exposure and HLA in healthy donors. PCR involved 60 Vbeta and 13 Jbeta primers. TCRdb's copy holds only in-frame clones and misses some; the assay was immunoSEQ multiplex PCR. The data hold about 140,000 clones, with 60% to 80% observed a single time. Material: PBMCs. These receptors came from a female donor in good health and CMV-seronegative.

This sequence joins TRBV10-3 and TRBJ1-2; possibly TRBD1 for D (6 bases). The V end was cut by 7 bases, the J end by 0 bases, with 9 bases between. The germline CDR1 and CDR2 sequences are ENHRY and SYGVKD. This CDR3 comprises 13 residues. The DNA for the CDR3 is TGTGCCATCACCCAGGGGACTAACTATGGCTACACCTTC. Its translation is CAITQGTNYGYTF.

This clone was picked up a small number of times. The chain has TRBV7-8 and TRBJ2-7, with a weak D call TRBD2 (6 bases). Between the trimmed V and J ends, which lost 6 bases and 3 bases, there was a span of 12 bases. The CDR3 totals 13 residues. CDR1 is SGHVS, CDR2 FQNEAQ, per germline. For the CDR3, the DNA is TGTGCCAGCAGTAATCAGGAGGGCTACGAGCAGTACTTC. It is translated as CASSNQEGYEQYF.

This clone was counted only a few times. This chain connects TRBV11-3 to TRBJ2-5, with 8 nucleotides matching TRBD2. The germline V gene has CDR1 SGHNT and CDR2 YENEEA. V trimming: 5 bases; J trimming: 0 bases; junction bases outside the gene matches: 11. This CDR3 comprises 17 residues. The CDR3 region has the DNA TGTGCCAGCAGCGACCGAGCGGGAGTGGGGTACCAAGAGACCCAGTACTTC. This gives the protein CASSDRAGVGYQETQYF.

The rearrangement uses TRBV11-3 and TRBJ2-7; 11 nucleotides match TRBD2. Germline-derived CDR1 and CDR2 are SGHNT and YENEEA. The CDR3 consists of 16 residues. V lost 4 bases and J lost 3; bases outside the gene matches: 8. The DNA of the CDR3 is TGTGCCAGCAGCTCCTCCCCTGGACTAGCGGGCTACGAGCAGTACTTC. Protein sequence: CASSSSPGLAGYEQYF.

V is TRBV27 and J is TRBJ1-2; 7 nucleotides match TRBD1. The ends lost 6 bases at V and 8 bases at J; junction bases unmatched: 12. Germline CDR1 MNHEY, CDR2 SMNVEV (reference sequence). This CDR3 has 14 residues. CDR3 coding DNA: TGTGCCAGCAGGGCATTTACAGGGGCGCGCGGCTACACCTTC. This codes for CASRAFTGARGYTF.

The J gene is TRBJ2-3, the V gene TRBV5-1; 8 nucleotides line up with TRBD2. The length of the CDR3 is 16 residues. The V segment lost 0 bases and the J segment 1 base; nucleotides outside the gene matches: 4. Per the germline V gene, CDR1 is SGHRS and CDR2 is YFSETQ. In nucleotides, the CDR3 is TGCGCCAGCAGCTTGGGTCAAGCGGGGGGCACAGATACGCAGTATTTT. Translation: CASSLGQAGGTDTQYF. The variable domain in full, completed from reference TRBV5-1 and TRBJ2-3, reads KAGVTQTPRYLIKTRGQQVTLSCSPISGHRSVSWYQQTPGQGLQFLFEYFSETQRNKGNFPGRFSGRQFSNSRSEMNVSTLELGDSALYLCASSLGQAGGTDTQYFGPGTRLTVL.

The chain joins TRBV28 to TRBJ1-1, with TRBD1 as a possible D gene (6 bases). The germline V gene encodes CDR1 MDHEN and CDR2 SYDVKM. The CDR3 is 15 amino acids. The V and J ends lost 5 bases and 0 bases respectively, with 13 bases between them. The CDR3 sequence: CASSRVDSVNTEAFF. In DNA form, the CDR3 reads TGTGCCAGCAGTCGCGTGGACAGCGTGAACACTGAAGCTTTCTTT. Filled out from reference TRBV28 and TRBJ1-1, the complete variable domain reads DVKVTQSSRYLVKRTGEKVFLECVQDMDHENMFWYRQDPGLGLRLIYFSYDVKMKEKGDIPEGYSVSREKKERFSLILESASTNQTSMYLCASSRVDSVNTEAFFGQGTRLTVV.

The chain couples TRBV9 to TRBJ1-4; no clear D gene. The germline CDR1 and CDR2 sequences are SGDLS and YYNGEE. The CDR3 runs 12 residues. V lost 2 bases, J lost 8 bases, and 7 bases lay in between. DNA for the CDR3: TGTGCCAGCAGCGTTCCGGGGGAAAAACTGTTTTTT. Amino acids: CASSVPGEKLFF.

The chain couples TRBV5-1 to TRBJ2-3; D is uncertain. CDR1 is SGHRS and CDR2 is YFSETQ in the germline V gene. Trimming removed 4 bases at V and 1 base at J, with 16 bases between. CDR3 length: 16 amino acids. CDR3 DNA sequence: TGCGCCAGCAGCCCCGGCGCCCCTGCGGGCACAGATACGCAGTATTTT. Amino acid sequence: CASSPGAPAGTDTQYF. The full variable domain, completed using reference TRBV5-1 and TRBJ2-3, is KAGVTQTPRYLIKTRGQQVTLSCSPISGHRSVSWYQQTPGQGLQFLFEYFSETQRNKGNFPGRFSGRQFSNSRSEMNVSTLELGDSALYLCASSPGAPAGTDTQYFGPGTRLTVL.

This clone appeared once. The rearrangement links TRBV15 to TRBJ2-1; the match to TRBD2 covers 8 bases. The J segment lost 2 bases and the V segment lost 3 bases, leaving 6 bases of the junction unmatched. The CDR3 is 16 amino acids. The germline CDR1 and CDR2 sequences are LNHNV and YYDKDF (reference sequence). The CDR3 here is CATSSGRGGTYNEQFF. CDR3 sequence (DNA): TGTGCCACCAGCAGTGGTCGGGGGGGGACCTACAATGAGCAGTTCTTC.

The rearrangement uses TRBV18 and TRBJ2-7, with 7 bases fitting TRBD2. The V segment lost 0 bases and the J segment 7 bases; nucleotides outside the gene matches: 9. CDR1 is KGHSH, CDR2 LQKENI, per germline. The CDR3 contains 15 residues. The CDR3: CASSPPSGETGEQYF. The CDR3 bases are TGTGCCAGCTCACCACCCAGCGGGGAGACGGGGGAGCAGTACTTC. The full variable domain, completed using reference TRBV18 and TRBJ2-7, is NAGVMQNPRHLVRRRGQEARLRCSPMKGHSHVYWYRQLPEEGLKFMVYLQKENIIDESGMPKERFSAEFPKEGPSILRIQQVVRGDSAAYFCASSPPSGETGEQYFGPGTRLTVT.